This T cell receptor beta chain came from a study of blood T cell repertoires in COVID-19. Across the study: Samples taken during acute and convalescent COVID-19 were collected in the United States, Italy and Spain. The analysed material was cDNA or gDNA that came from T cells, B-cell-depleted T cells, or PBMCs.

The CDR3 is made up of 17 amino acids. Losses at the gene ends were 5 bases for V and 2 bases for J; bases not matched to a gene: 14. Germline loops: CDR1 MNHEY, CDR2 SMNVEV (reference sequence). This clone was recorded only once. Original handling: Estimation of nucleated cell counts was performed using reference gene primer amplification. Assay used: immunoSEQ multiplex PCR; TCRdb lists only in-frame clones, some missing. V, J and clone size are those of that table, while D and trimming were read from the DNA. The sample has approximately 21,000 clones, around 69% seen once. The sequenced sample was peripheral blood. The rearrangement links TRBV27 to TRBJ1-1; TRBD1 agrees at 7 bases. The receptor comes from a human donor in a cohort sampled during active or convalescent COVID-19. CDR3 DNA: TGTGCCAGCAGTACCCGGGACAGACCGTCTCTTAACACTGAAGCTTTCTTT. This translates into CASSTRDRPSLNTEAFF.